This TCR beta chain was captured in a study of long-term antiretroviral therapy in people with HIV. Survey level was the resolution at which the v3.0 immunoSEQ assay ran. The method was immunoSEQ multiplex PCR; TCRdb's version includes in-frame clones alone and lacks a portion of them. The sample has about 39,000 clones, about 85% seen once. Germline-derived CDR1 and CDR2 are SQVTM and ANQGSEA. CDR3 length: 11 amino acids. The rearrangement links TRBV29-1 to TRBJ1-1; D call uncertain. This sequence was found in a woman in her forties or fifties with HIV. The starting material was unsorted PBMCs, obtained 3.1 years after starting antiretroviral therapy. CDR3 in DNA: TGCACCTCACAGCTGGGCACTGAAGCTTTCTTT. As protein: CTSQLGTEAFF.